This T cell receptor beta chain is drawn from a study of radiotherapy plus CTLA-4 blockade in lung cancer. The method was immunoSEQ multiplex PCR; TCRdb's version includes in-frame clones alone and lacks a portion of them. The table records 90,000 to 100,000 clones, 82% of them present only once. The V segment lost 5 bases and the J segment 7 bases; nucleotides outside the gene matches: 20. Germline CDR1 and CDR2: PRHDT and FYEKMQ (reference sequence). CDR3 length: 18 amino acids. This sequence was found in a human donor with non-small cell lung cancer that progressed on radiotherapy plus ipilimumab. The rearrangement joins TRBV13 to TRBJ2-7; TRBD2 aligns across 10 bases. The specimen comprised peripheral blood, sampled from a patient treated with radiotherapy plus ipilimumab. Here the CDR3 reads CASSRMEGLAGGVGEQYF. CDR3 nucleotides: TGTGCCAGCAGCCGAATGGAAGGGTTAGCGGGAGGAGTAGGGGAGCAGTACTTC.